Each of the 30 T cell receptor beta chains below was sequenced from the same sample in a study of PD-1 blockade in classical Hodgkin lymphoma. Sample time point: cycle 4 day 1 (C4D1), after 6 weeks of nivolumab. Autologous stem cell transplantation was followed by relapse in every patient, and brentuximab vedotin exposure varied. Thawed PBMCs underwent magnetic negative selection to yield purified CD4+ T cells. Sequenced by immunoSEQ multiplex PCR; TCRdb stores in-frame clones only, minus some. The sample includes almost 30,000 clones, approximately 80% of them seen just once. The material sequenced was CD4+ T cells from blood, taken before the fourth cycle of nivolumab. The receptors here all came from a human donor with classical Hodgkin lymphoma.

This clone was recorded only once. The chain carries TRBV18 and TRBJ2-1; 8 positions match TRBD1. The length of the CDR3 is 17 residues. J lost 6 bases, V lost 1 base, and 11 bases had no gene match. From germline, CDR1 is KGHSH and CDR2 LQKENI. The CDR3 loop is CASSPLRTGSRGNEQFF. CDR3 DNA: TGTGCCAGCTCACCACTCCGGACAGGGAGTCGGGGCAATGAGCAGTTCTTC.

The sample holds one count of this clone. V gene TRBV28 combines with J gene TRBJ1-5; D perhaps matches TRBD1 (6 bases). Germline CDR1 is MDHEN and CDR2 is SYDVKM. CDR3 length: 18 residues. Trimming shortened V by 0 bases and J by 1 base, and 16 bases separated the two germline ends. In DNA, the CDR3 is TGTGCCAGCAGTTTATGGGTTGGGGGGCGGGGGAGCAATCAGCCCCAGCATTTT. This translates into CASSLWVGGRGSNQPQHF.

In regard to this clone: Other nucleotide sequences in the sample specify the same CDR3. This chain connects TRBV5-1 to TRBJ2-5; no firm D call. CDR3 size: 11 residues. CDR1 is SGHRS, CDR2 YFSETQ, per germline. Trimming cost V 2 bases and J 2 bases, with 1 base left between them. Here the CDR3 reads CASSLQETQYF. CDR3 DNA sequence: TGCGCCAGCAGCTTACAAGAGACCCAGTACTTC.

V and J are TRBV19 and TRBJ2-6; D unclear. The germline CDR1 and CDR2 sequences are LNHDA and SQIVND (reference sequence). The CDR3 spans 12 residues. The V end lost 8 bases, the J end lost 2 bases, and 4 bases lay between the germline ends. CDR3 sequence (DNA): TGTGCCAGTTTTACTGGGGCCAACGTCCTGACTTTC. Residues: CASFTGANVLTF.

The rearrangement joins TRBV27 to TRBJ1-2; perhaps TRBD1 as D (5 bases). The CDR3 sequence is 14 residues long. V lost 5 bases and J lost 8, with 18 bases in between. Germline CDR1 and CDR2: MNHEY and SMNVEV (reference sequence). CDR3 region: CASSDNRPGVGYTF. CDR3 DNA: TGTGCCAGCAGTGACAACAGGCCGGGTGTAGGCTACACCTTC.

The chain recombines TRBV7-9 with TRBJ2-2, with 8 bases aligning to TRBD1. The V gene end was trimmed by 5 bases and the J gene end by 1 base; junction bases not matched to a gene: 3. The CDR3 length is 15 residues. CDR1 is SEHNR and CDR2 is FQNEAQ in the germline V gene (reference sequence). CDR3 in amino acids: CASSPGQGNTGELFF. CDR3 bases: TGTGCCAGCAGCCCAGGACAGGGGAACACCGGGGAGCTGTTTTTT.

The genes are TRBV28 and TRBJ2-1; D assignment may be TRBD1 or TRBD2 (5 bases each). The V gene lost 5 bases and the J gene lost 9 bases, with 14 bases spanning the gap. The V gene's germline CDR1 is MDHEN and CDR2 SYDVKM. CDR3 size: 13 residues. Written as DNA, the CDR3 is TGTGCCAGCAGTCTAATCGGGGCCCCTGAGCAGTTCTTC. Residues: CASSLIGAPEQFF.

The rearrangement links TRBV30 to TRBJ1-2, with D perhaps TRBD1 (5 bases). V gave up 4 bases and J gave up 8 bases, with 17 bases separating them. Germline V gives CDR1 GTSNPN, CDR2 SVGIG (reference sequence). The CDR3 sequence is 13 residues long. The CDR3 DNA reads TGTGCCTGGAACGCAGGGTGGGGGTTGGGCTACACCTTC. Its translation: CAWNAGWGLGYTF. Full variable domain (rest looked up from reference TRBV30 and TRBJ1-2): SQTIHQWPATLVQPVGSPLSLECTVEGTSNPNLYWYRQAAGRGLQLLFYSVGIGQISSEVPQNLSASRPQDRQFILSSKKLLLSDSGFYLCAWNAGWGLGYTFGSGTRLTVV.

This clone was seen only once. Here the CDR3 reads CASSYSMGDNQPQHF. In nucleotides, the CDR3 is TGTGCCAGCAGTTACTCGATGGGGGACAATCAGCCCCAGCATTTT. The chain combines TRBV6-5 with TRBJ1-5; a possible D gene is TRBD1 (5 bases). The CDR3 runs to 15 residues. CDR1 and CDR2 (germline): MNHEY, SVGAGI. V dropped 0 bases and J dropped 3 bases, with 9 bases sitting between them.

This clone was detected a few times. The chain joins TRBV30 to TRBJ1-5; no clear D. The CDR3 has 13 amino acids. The germline V gene has CDR1 GTSNPN and CDR2 SVGIG (reference sequence). V was shortened by 5 bases and J by 4 bases, with 12 bases between the two germline ends. CDR3 in amino acids: CAWAYEGNQPQHF. The CDR3 DNA reads TGTGCCTGGGCGTACGAGGGAAATCAGCCCCAGCATTTT.

The rearrangement links TRBV2 to TRBJ2-3, with a tentative D call TRBD2 (6 bases). The CDR3 totals 16 residues. From germline, CDR1 is SNHLY and CDR2 FYNNEI. V was clipped by 6 bases and J by 0 bases, with 16 bases between them. The CDR3 loop is CASRRVSGYSTDTQYF. CDR3 bases: TGTGCCAGCAGAAGAGTTAGCGGTTATAGCACAGATACGCAGTATTTT.

This clone was observed once. This sequence joins TRBV5-1 and TRBJ1-4, with unresolved D. The CDR3 covers 15 residues. Germline CDR1 is SGHRS and CDR2 is YFSETQ. V lost 0 bases and J lost 2, with 8 bases in between. CDR3 DNA sequence: TGCGCCAGCAGCTTGGCCGAATTCACTAATGAAAAACTGTTTTTT. It translates to CASSLAEFTNEKLFF.

The gene calls are TRBV9 and TRBJ2-5, with D perhaps TRBD1 (6 bases). The CDR3 loop spans 14 amino acids. The V gene's germline CDR1 is SGDLS and CDR2 YYNGEE. Trimming stripped 0 bases from V and 3 bases from J, with 9 bases between. The CDR3 here is CASSVAPGEETQYF. CDR3 bases: TGTGCCAGCAGCGTAGCGCCAGGGGAAGAGACCCAGTACTTC.

There are a few counts of this clone. J is TRBJ1-3 and V is TRBV12-5; D gene uncertain. Trimming removed 2 bases from V and 1 base from J, with 0 bases in between. CDR3 length equals 12 residues. CDR1 and CDR2 (germline): LGHNT, FRNRAP. CDR3: CASGLSGNTIYF. CDR3 bases: TGTGCTAGTGGTTTGTCTGGAAACACCATATATTTT.

In regard to this clone: The junction differs from germline at one of its ends, possibly a read error. V usage is TRBV5-4 and J usage is TRBJ1-3; a possible D gene is TRBD1 (5 bases). The CDR3 runs 16 residues. CDR1 is SGHNT, CDR2 YYREEE, per germline (reference sequence). The CDR3 coding sequence is TGTGCCGGCAGCTTGGACGCTGGGGCAGCTGGAAACACCATATATTTT. Its protein is CAGSLDAGAAGNTIYF.

The gene calls are TRBV5-6 and TRBJ2-7, with 9 bases identical to TRBD1. The CDR3 extends over 15 amino acids. V gave up 5 bases and J gave up 5 bases; unmatched junction bases: 11. CDR1 and CDR2 from the germline V gene are SGHDT and YYEEEE. The CDR3: CASRPYRDRVHEQYF. Written as DNA, the CDR3 is TGTGCCAGCAGGCCATACCGGGACAGGGTCCACGAGCAGTACTTC.

The gene calls are TRBV30 and TRBJ1-5; TRBD1 might be the D (6 bases). Per germline, CDR1 GTSNPN and CDR2 SVGIG (reference sequence). Between the trimmed V and J ends, which lost 3 bases and 5 bases, there was a span of 14 bases. This CDR3 spans 14 amino acids. CDR3 bases: TGTGCCTGGAGGGATACAGGGAGCCATCAGCCCCAGCATTTT. This encodes CAWRDTGSHQPQHF.

The chain links TRBV7-8 to TRBJ1-2; no clear D gene. Germline loops: CDR1 SGHVS, CDR2 FQNEAQ. CDR3 length equals 16 residues. Trimming removed 5 bases at V and 11 bases at J, with 27 bases between. The CDR3 DNA follows: TGTGCCAGCAGCAACTTAATCGACGGGGTACGGTTTGGTTACACCTTC. Translation: CASSNLIDGVRFGYTF. The entire variable domain, with the rest obtained from reference TRBV7-8 and TRBJ1-2, is as follows: GAGVSQSPRYKVAKRGQDVALRCDPISGHVSLFWYQQALGQGPEFLTYFQNEAQLDKSGLPSDRFFAERPEGSVSTLKIQRTQQEDSAVYLCASSNLIDGVRFGYTFGSGTRLTVV.

This clone has just a few counts. V and J are TRBV5-1 and TRBJ2-2; D is unclear. Germline V gene data show CDR1 as SGHRS and CDR2 as YFSETQ. The CDR3 has 14 residues. Trimming pared 7 bases from V and 0 bases from J, leaving 10 bases between. CDR3 region: CASGVKANTGELFF. The CDR3 bases are TGCGCCAGCGGGGTAAAGGCGAACACCGGGGAGCTGTTTTTT.

The rearrangement joins TRBV5-1 to TRBJ2-3, with 8 bases matching TRBD2. V lost 4 bases to trimming and J lost 2 bases; unmatched junction nucleotides: 9. CDR1 and CDR2 (germline): SGHRS, YFSETQ. There are 16 residues in the CDR3. The CDR3 spells CASSRFGRGDTDTQYF. CDR3 in DNA: TGCGCCAGCAGCCGCTTTGGGCGGGGGGACACAGATACGCAGTATTTT.

V and J are TRBV19 and TRBJ2-1; possibly TRBD1 or TRBD2 for D (5 bases each). Germline V gene sequence: CDR1 LNHDA, CDR2 SQIVND (reference sequence). Trimming removed 3 bases from V and 6 bases from J, with 9 bases in between. This CDR3 has 13 residues. This CDR3 is CASSIGAGNEQFF. The CDR3 DNA sequence: TGTGCCAGTAGTATTGGGGCGGGCAATGAGCAGTTCTTC.

The chain carries TRBV5-4 and TRBJ2-3, with D perhaps assigned TRBD1 or TRBD2 (6 bases each). V lost 3 bases and J lost 5, with 19 bases in between. Looked up from germline, CDR1 is SGHNT and CDR2 is YYREEE (reference sequence). This CDR3 has 16 amino acids. The DNA for the CDR3 is TGTGCCAGCAGCTCCTACGAGTGGGGGGCGAAAGATACGCAGTATTTT. It encodes CASSSYEWGAKDTQYF.

This chain uses TRBV5-1 with TRBJ1-1, with 7 bases aligning to TRBD1. The V gene's germline CDR1 is SGHRS and CDR2 YFSETQ. V dropped 1 base and J dropped 1; count of bases not matched to a gene: 7. This CDR3 comprises 16 residues. The CDR3 protein is CASSLRQGTGNTEAFF. The CDR3 nucleotides read TGCGCCAGCAGCTTGCGACAGGGAACGGGGAACACTGAAGCTTTCTTT.

This clone was seen more than once but under ten times. The chain recombines TRBV5-1 with TRBJ1-2; 7 bases agree with TRBD1. The CDR3 has 12 residues. CDR1 is SGHRS and CDR2 is YFSETQ in the germline V gene. Unmatched junction bases numbered 3, after V lost 8 bases and J lost 2 bases. The CDR3 spells CASRQGNYGYTF. The CDR3 bases are TGCGCCAGTCGACAGGGAAACTATGGCTACACCTTC.

The V call is TRBV10-2, the J call TRBJ2-1, with TRBD2 matching over 11 bases. Germline-derived CDR1 and CDR2 are WSHSY and SAAADI. The CDR3 extends over 16 amino acids. V lost 4 bases, J lost 4 bases, and 6 bases stayed unmatched. DNA of the CDR3: TGCGCCAGCAGTGGAAGACTAGCGGGGAGGTACAATGAGCAGTTCTTC. It yields the protein CASSGRLAGRYNEQFF.

The CDR3 protein is CASSQVGTATDTQYF. As DNA, the CDR3 is TGCGCCAGCAGCCAAGTTGGGACAGCCACAGATACGCAGTATTTT. The rearrangement links TRBV4-1 to TRBJ2-3, with 7 bases identical to TRBD1. V lost 1 base, J lost 2 bases, and 3 bases stayed unmatched. This CDR3 is built from 15 residues. Germline-derived CDR1 and CDR2 are MGHRA and YSYEKL.

The chain has TRBV4-1 and TRBJ2-2; D is possibly TRBD2 (6 bases). CDR1 MGHRA and CDR2 YSYEKL come from the germline V gene. The CDR3 runs 17 residues. Between the trimmed V and J ends, which lost 0 bases and 3 bases, there was a span of 14 bases. The CDR3 DNA reads TGCGCCAGCAGCCAAGATCAAGGGCGGGGTCACACCGGGGAGCTGTTTTTT. This encodes CASSQDQGRGHTGELFF.

The count of this clone is one. CDR3 in amino acids: CASSLLGRGGQETQYF. CDR3 coding DNA: TGCGCCAGCAGCTTGTTAGGGCGGGGGGGGCAAGAGACCCAGTACTTC. This chain uses TRBV5-1 with TRBJ2-5; 9 bases fit TRBD2. CDR3 size: 16 residues. V dropped 1 base and J dropped 2; count of bases not matched to a gene: 6. Germline V gives CDR1 SGHRS, CDR2 YFSETQ.

This clone showed up just once. V is TRBV5-1 and J is TRBJ1-2, with D uncertain. The V gene's germline CDR1 is SGHRS and CDR2 YFSETQ. The CDR3 has 14 residues. V was clipped by 2 bases and J by 2 bases, with 10 bases between them. CDR3 coding DNA: TGCGCCAGCAGCTTCGCAGGAGAGAACTATGGCTACACCTTC. This gives the protein CASSFAGENYGYTF.

This clone was seen just once. The chain employs TRBV5-1 and TRBJ2-7; D possibly corresponds to TRBD1 (7 bases). This CDR3 has 14 residues. V was shortened by 2 bases and J by 2 bases, with 11 bases between the two germline ends. The germline V gene encodes CDR1 SGHRS and CDR2 YFSETQ. The DNA for the CDR3 is TGCGCCAGCAGCTTACCAGGGGGGACCTACGAGCAGTACTTC. Protein sequence: CASSLPGGTYEQYF.